This is a list of T cell receptor beta chains from one sample in a study of T cell responses to AZD1222 COVID-19 vaccine. Assay: immunoSEQ multiplex PCR; the TCRdb copy retains only in-frame clones and omits some. The profile shows more than 95,000 clones, 85% to 90% of them singletons. The sequencing here drew on peripheral blood, taken on day 0 of AZD1222 vaccination. Every receptor here comes from an adult in good health. CDR3s include the opening cysteine and the closing phenylalanine or tryptophan. D genes are given only for firm matches. The size field is filled for only some rows; it gives once, few, many or a size class.

cdr3_aa	clone_size	d_call	v_call	j_call
CASSATGTGLTEAFF	-	TRBD1	TRBV9	TRBJ1-1
CASSEQGMMDEQYF	-	TRBD1	TRBV5-1	TRBJ2-7
CASSSQGAQETQYF	-	TRBD1	TRBV6-5	TRBJ2-5
CASSPKETGTTLLFF	-	TRBD2	TRBV5-4	TRBJ2-1
CASSQDKWGNGYTF	-	-	TRBV4-3	TRBJ1-2
CASSQQGARGTEAFF	few	TRBD1	TRBV2	TRBJ1-1
CASSFDLNTEAFF	-	-	TRBV5-1	TRBJ1-1
CASSQAHNQPQHF	-	-	TRBV4-3	TRBJ1-5
CASSSGGGSTEAFF	-	TRBD1	TRBV18	TRBJ1-1
CASSPPVGGAMNTEAFF	-	-	TRBV18	TRBJ1-1
CASSEHHRASLNSPLHF	-	-	TRBV6-1	TRBJ1-6
CASTRSSTYEQYF	-	-	TRBV28	TRBJ2-7
CATSDPSGAGNEQFF	-	-	TRBV24-1	TRBJ2-1
CASSPTSSLANEQFF	-	-	TRBV27	TRBJ2-1
CASSLVGQGHSGNTIYF	-	TRBD1	TRBV5-1	TRBJ1-3
CASSLVTGVYNEQFF	-	TRBD1	TRBV5-4	TRBJ2-1
CATSDTYEQYF	-	-	TRBV24-1	TRBJ2-7
CASSLAAGGRQYF	-	TRBD2	TRBV7-2	TRBJ2-7
CASSFEGAYGYTF	-	TRBD1	TRBV5-1	TRBJ1-2
CASSRGRFQETQYF	-	-	TRBV7-2	TRBJ2-5
CASSLQGGNTEAFF	-	-	TRBV7-8	TRBJ1-1
CASTDTDTQYF	-	-	TRBV19	TRBJ2-3
CATRLGTANTEAFF	-	TRBD1	TRBV28	TRBJ1-1
CASSVGDKSYPQPQHF	-	-	TRBV6-4	TRBJ1-5
CASSIVGASGNTEAFF	-	-	TRBV19	TRBJ1-1
CSASDRGYGYTF	-	TRBD1	TRBV20-1	TRBJ1-2
CASSLPGGAATYGYTF	-	TRBD1	TRBV28	TRBJ1-2
CASSPRGDRGSGELFF	-	TRBD1	TRBV7-9	TRBJ2-2
CASRVWTEFGEQYF	once	-	TRBV7-9	TRBJ2-7
CAGLGPAEAFF	-	-	TRBV2	TRBJ1-1
CASSLPSTINQPQHF	-	-	TRBV28	TRBJ1-5
CASSIISGGAFF	once	-	TRBV19	TRBJ1-1
CASSSATPGTSNSPLHF	-	-	TRBV5-1	TRBJ1-6
CASSLGHEGGLDTQYF	-	-	TRBV7-2	TRBJ2-3
CASSLDQGGGAQYF	once	-	TRBV5-4	TRBJ2-3
CASSPPGPRDEQFF	-	-	TRBV28	TRBJ2-1
CASSPQGNHQPQHF	-	-	TRBV7-9	TRBJ1-5
CASSGSGLNYGYTF	-	-	TRBV2	TRBJ1-2
CASSLVWDTQYF	-	-	TRBV7-2	TRBJ2-3
CASSHSGSGANVLTF	-	-	TRBV27	TRBJ2-6
CASSLALGHQSRYEQYF	-	-	TRBV5-1	TRBJ2-7
CASSFPRRGEANTGELFF	-	-	TRBV28	TRBJ2-2
CASRHRVSYEQYF	-	-	TRBV28	TRBJ2-7
CASSLGGLAGDMETQYF	-	TRBD2	TRBV5-4	TRBJ2-5
CAISETGETSGITQYF	-	TRBD2	TRBV10-3	TRBJ2-3
CASSPDPQGQVEQYF	-	-	TRBV18	TRBJ2-7
CASSQGYSLYLQETQYF	-	-	TRBV14	TRBJ2-5
CAISGGGEETQYF	once	TRBD2	TRBV10-3	TRBJ2-5
CASSLKGTGYTF	once	-	TRBV28	TRBJ1-2
CANPGADGGNEQFF	-	-	TRBV2	TRBJ2-1